These T cell receptor beta chains were read from a single sample in a study of T cell repertoires in cytomegalovirus infection. TCRdb called the reads again in MiXCR, with one record for every CDR3 protein. The sample lists 740,000 or so distinct CDR3 sequences, less than 40% seen once, with 2.8% in the top ten. Sequencing used PBMCs. The receptor set was obtained from a human donor in good health (CMV status not recorded). Some clones in this sample may be carry-over from other donors' samples. Both conserved end residues are trimmed from each CDR3. D genes are given only for firm matches. Rows give clone size only sometimes, using once, few, many, or a class for an expanded clone.

TRBJ2-1,TRBV7-2,15,many,-,ASSLFSPQSSYNEQF
TRBJ2-3,TRBV12-3/TRBV12-4,13,once,TRBD1,ASSRGQQITDTQY
TRBJ1-1,TRBV7-2,14,many,-,ASSLLPGGPNTEAF
TRBJ2-7,TRBV28,13,-,-,ASFAGAHPTYEQY
TRBJ2-2,TRBV7-2,14,few,TRBD2,ASSLAGGDVGGELF
TRBJ1-3,TRBV29-1,11,-,-,SVERGIGNTIY
TRBJ1-1,TRBV12-3/TRBV12-4,14,-,-,ASMRVRGPAWPEAF
TRBJ1-1,TRBV5-1,11,-,-,ASSSGTRTEAF
TRBJ2-6,TRBV6-1,15,-,-,ASRGMTHLSGANVLT
TRBJ2-7,TRBV5-1,16,few,TRBD1,ASSSSPYPGQGSYEQY
TRBJ2-5,TRBV11-2,12,many,-,ASSLEPGGGTQY
TRBJ1-6,TRBV3-1,12,-,-,ASRRRQANSPLT
TRBJ2-5,TRBV7-8,12,-,TRBD1,ASSLLTGAETQY
TRBJ2-1,TRBV6-5,13,-,TRBD2,ASSHLAGGRLEQF
TRBJ2-7,TRBV12-3/TRBV12-4,12,-,-,ASSWGAVGLDQY
TRBJ1-5,TRBV28,10,once,-,ASLNGNQPQH
TRBJ1-4,TRBV11-2,13,-,-,ASSSPGTGKEKLF
TRBJ1-5,TRBV7-8,11,-,-,ASSLGGRGPQH
TRBJ1-2,TRBV4-1,12,few,-,ASSQENRIDGYT
TRBJ2-7,TRBV20-1,12,-,-,SDPTGGTDYEQY
TRBJ2-3,TRBV6-6,13,-,TRBD2,ASSLISGVTDTQY
TRBJ2-3,TRBV7-9,16,-,-,ASSSPRGLSPPADTQY
TRBJ2-1,TRBV24-1,15,-,TRBD1,ATSVFPLGTANNEQF
TRBJ1-1,TRBV5-8,12,-,-,ASTSSKRTPRAF
TRBJ2-1,TRBV7-9,13,-,-,ASSHTGDPDNEQF
TRBJ2-3,TRBV10-3,10,-,-,AISEIWDTQY
TRBJ1-4,TRBV19,12,-,-,ASSIQVIAEKLF
TRBJ2-3,TRBV28,12,once,-,ANSLKLTTDTPY
TRBJ2-1,TRBV7-8,13,many,-,ASSPGLTTYNEQF
TRBJ1-4,TRBV7-2,13,-,-,ASSLLGTHNEKLF
TRBJ2-5,TRBV28,13,once,-,ASSSGTIPQETQY
TRBJ2-3,TRBV28,12,few,TRBD1,ASSSLTGADTQY
TRBJ2-5,TRBV10-3,14,few,-,AISATAIPSGETQY
TRBJ2-7,TRBV12-3/TRBV12-4,12,many,-,ASSPQKGSYEQY
TRBJ1-6,TRBV10-3,11,few,-,AISQGSGSPLH
TRBJ1-1,TRBV28,14,many,-,ASLGFYSRRNTEAF
TRBJ1-1,TRBV20-1,12,few,-,SAPIGGINTEAF
TRBJ1-6,TRBV20-1,12,-,-,SARGETYNSPLH
TRBJ2-3,TRBV6-4,13,many,TRBD2,ASSVLAGGTDTQY
TRBJ2-6,TRBV27,15,-,-,ASSHTGLLGGANVLT
TRBJ1-1,TRBV6-5,11,-,-,ASRYGGGAEAF
TRBJ1-1,TRBV19,12,-,-,ASSIEGVGTEAF
TRBJ2-5,TRBV11-2,12,few,-,ASSAGPQWETQY
TRBJ1-2,TRBV6-1,11,-,-,ASILDKHYGYT
TRBJ2-1,TRBV10-3,12,few,TRBD2,AIKGGSGYNEQF
TRBJ2-7,TRBV7-9,12,many,TRBD1,ASSSRTGAYEQY
TRBJ1-1,TRBV7-4,14,-,TRBD1,ASSSETGQGNTEAF
TRBJ2-7,TRBV7-6,14,few,-,ASSSAGTGTSYEQY
TRBJ1-1,TRBV28,16,few,TRBD1,ASSSYLGQGPSNTEAF
TRBJ2-7,TRBV3-1,12,-,TRBD2,ASSPRDSGREQY
TRBJ2-2,TRBV6-5,11,-,-,ASGTPNTGELF
TRBJ1-5,TRBV28,12,few,-,ASSLFREDQPQH
TRBJ2-3,TRBV7-9,12,few,-,ASSPGIRKDTQY